This T cell receptor (beta chain) was identified during a study of CD8 T cells in ankylosing spondylitis. This clonotype was picked up a small number of times. TCRdb reprocessed the 5' RACE reads via MiXCR and lists one record per CDR3 protein. The sample contains around 150,000 distinct CDR3 sequences, about 6.7% of which appear only once. Trimming stripped 1 base from V and 1 base from J, with 5 bases between. The CDR3 has 14 residues. Germline CDR1 and CDR2: SEHNR and FQNEAQ (reference sequence). Sequences were obtained from blood, either unsorted or a sorted T cell fraction (not recorded which). This sequence originates from a female donor with ankylosing spondylitis or in good health (not recorded which). The chain recombines TRBV7-9 with TRBJ2-1; D is ambiguous. The DNA for the CDR3 is TGTGCCAGCAGCTTAGGCCTATCCTACAATGAGCAGTTCTTC. It translates to CASSLGLSYNEQFF.